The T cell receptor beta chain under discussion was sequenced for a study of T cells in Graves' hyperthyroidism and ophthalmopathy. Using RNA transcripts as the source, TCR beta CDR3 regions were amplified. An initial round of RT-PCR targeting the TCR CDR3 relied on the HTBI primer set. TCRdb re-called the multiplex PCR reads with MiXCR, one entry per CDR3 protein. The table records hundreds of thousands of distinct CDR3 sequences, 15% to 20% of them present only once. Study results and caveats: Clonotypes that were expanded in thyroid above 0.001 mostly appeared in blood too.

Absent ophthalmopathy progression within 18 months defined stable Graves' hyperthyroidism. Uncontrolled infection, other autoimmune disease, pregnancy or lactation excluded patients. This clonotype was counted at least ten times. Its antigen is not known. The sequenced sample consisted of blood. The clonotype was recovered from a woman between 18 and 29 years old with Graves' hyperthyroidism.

For the CDR3, the DNA is TGTGCCAGCAGCTTAGAATCGGGGTACAGGCAGTACTTC. This sequence encodes CASSLESGYRQYF. The chain combines TRBV11-2 with TRBJ2-7, with a possible D match to TRBD2 (5 bases). V was cut by 0 bases and J by 9 bases, with 12 bases left in between. The germline CDR1 and CDR2 sequences are SGHAT and FQNNGV. The CDR3 length is 13 residues.